A selection of T cell receptor beta chains follows, all from one sample in a study of CD8+ T cells in alopecia areata. Here immunoSEQ multiplex PCR was the method, and the copy in TCRdb shows in-frame clones only, minus some. The data show some 190,000 clones, around 51% seen once. Source: CD8+ T cells sorted from blood, taken at roughly week 53, from a patient treated with tofacitinib. The receptors stem from a human donor with alopecia areata. Each CDR3 is given with its conserved first and last residue. A D gene is named only where the DNA matches it firmly. Clone size is stated in some rows and not others, as once, few, many or a class when expanded.

J gene | D gene | V gene | clone size | CDR3 protein | CDR3 DNA
TRBJ2-7 | . | TRBV27 | . | CASGSGTGYEQYF | TGTGCCAGCGGTTCTGGAACAGGCTACGAGCAGTACTTC
TRBJ1-5 | . | TRBV7-8 | . | CASSRLRGESNQPQHF | TGTGCCAGCAGCCGCCTCCGAGGGGAAAGCAATCAGCCCCAGCATTTT
TRBJ1-6 | . | TRBV4-2 | few | CASSQDHRDPSPLHF | TGTGCCAGCAGCCAAGACCACCGGGACCCCTCACCCCTCCACTTT
TRBJ2-6 | . | TRBV19 | once | CASSPRTGRIGSGANVLTF | TGTGCCAGTAGCCCCAGGACCGGGAGAATTGGCTCTGGGGCCAACGTCCTGACTTTC
TRBJ2-7 | . | TRBV2 | . | CASSAASSYEQYF | TGTGCCAGCAGTGCCGCAAGCTCCTACGAGCAGTACTTC
TRBJ2-5 | . | TRBV5-5 | . | CASSAIHPGHIQETQYF | TGTGCCAGCAGCGCTATCCATCCGGGACACATCCAAGAGACCCAGTACTTC
TRBJ2-1 | . | TRBV6-5 | . | CASREDSEYNEQFF | TGTGCCAGCAGGGAGGACAGCGAATACAATGAGCAGTTCTTC
TRBJ2-7 | TRBD1 | TRBV7-9 | . | CASSLQGDYEQYF | TGTGCCAGCAGCTTACAGGGGGACTACGAGCAGTACTTC
TRBJ1-4 | . | TRBV27 | once | CASSDGDVREKLFF | TGTGCCAGCAGCGACGGGGACGTCAGAGAAAAACTGTTTTTT
TRBJ2-1 | . | TRBV9 | few | CASSATLEGGNEQFF | TGTGCCAGCAGCGCGACCTTAGAAGGGGGCAATGAGCAGTTCTTC
TRBJ1-6 | TRBD1 | TRBV10-2 | . | CASTTTGGQMNSPLHF | TGCGCCAGCACCACGACGGGGGGACAGATGAATTCACCCCTCCACTTT
TRBJ2-5 | . | TRBV5-1 | . | CASSLEGVTQYF | TGCGCCAGCAGCTTGGAGGGGGTGACCCAGTACTTC
TRBJ1-6 | TRBD1 | TRBV6-5 | . | CASTGTGGNSPLHF | TGTGCCAGCACCGGGACAGGCGGAAATTCACCCCTCCACTTT
TRBJ2-7 | . | TRBV5-6 | . | CASSLGDTREQYF | TGTGCCAGCAGCTTGGGGGACACGAGGGAGCAGTACTTC
TRBJ2-7 | . | TRBV29-1 | . | CSVLVSGDEQYF | TGCAGCGTCCTCGTCTCAGGGGACGAGCAGTACTTC
TRBJ2-1 | . | TRBV11-3 | . | CASSIVDREQFF | TGTGCCAGCAGCATCGTCGACAGGGAGCAGTTCTTC
TRBJ2-7 | TRBD2 | TRBV30 | . | CAWSVPGGTLYEQYF | TGTGCCTGGAGTGTACCCGGGGGGACTCTCTACGAGCAGTACTTC
TRBJ2-5 | . | TRBV6-6 | few | CASSPKIKETQYF | TGTGCCAGCAGTCCTAAAATCAAGGAGACCCAGTACTTC
TRBJ1-2 | TRBD1 | TRBV7-7 | . | CASSLVGTGSSYGYTF | TGTGCTAGCAGCTTAGTGGGGACAGGGTCGAGCTATGGCTACACCTTC
TRBJ1-1 | TRBD1 | TRBV7-2 | . | CASSPGQLIEAFF | TGTGCCAGCAGCCCGGGACAGTTGATAGAAGCTTTCTTT
TRBJ2-3 | TRBD1 | TRBV29-1 | few | CSVGDRAAGTQYF | TGCAGCGTTGGGGACAGGGCGGCTGGGACGCAGTATTTT
TRBJ2-3 | . | TRBV27 | . | CASSLIGTDTQYF | TGTGCCAGCAGTTTAATTGGCACAGATACGCAGTATTTT
TRBJ2-2 | . | TRBV15 | few | CATSRDGTNTGELFF | TGTGCCACCAGCAGAGATGGGACGAACACCGGGGAGCTGTTTTTT
TRBJ2-7 | . | TRBV6-1 | . | CASSEGVEGYEQYF | TGTGCCAGCAGTGAAGGAGTGGAAGGATACGAGCAGTACTTC
TRBJ2-4 | TRBD1 | TRBV27 | . | CASSRTTGVENIQYF | TGTGCCAGCAGTCGTACTACAGGGGTAGAAAACATTCAGTACTTC
TRBJ2-1 | . | TRBV5-4 | . | CASSLDRSSYNEQFF | TGTGCCAGCAGCTTGGACAGAAGCTCCTACAATGAGCAGTTCTTC
TRBJ2-3 | TRBD2 | TRBV6-4 | medium-sized | CASSDSSGGTDTQYF | TGTGCCAGCAGTGACTCTAGCGGGGGCACAGATACGCAGTATTTT
TRBJ1-1 | . | TRBV27 | . | CASSLGLYTEAFF | TGTGCCAGCAGTTTAGGACTGTACACTGAAGCTTTCTTT
TRBJ1-5 | . | TRBV2 | . | CASSEDPGSNQPQHF | TGTGCCAGCAGTGAAGACCCGGGTAGCAATCAGCCCCAGCATTTT
TRBJ2-1 | . | TRBV7-2 | . | CASSSRGNEQFF | TGTGCCAGCAGCTCCAGGGGCAATGAGCAGTTCTTC
TRBJ1-1 | . | TRBV25-1 | . | CASSEYPVGGRTEAFF | TGTGCCAGCAGTGAATATCCAGTGGGAGGGAGGACTGAAGCTTTCTTT
TRBJ2-1 | TRBD1 | TRBV2 | . | CASSEDRGGEQFF | TGTGCCAGCAGTGAGGACAGGGGCGGTGAGCAGTTCTTC
TRBJ2-7 | . | TRBV10-3 | few | CAISEDRFNEQYF | TGTGCCATCAGTGAAGACAGGTTCAACGAGCAGTACTTC
TRBJ2-7 | . | TRBV19 | . | CASGSVYEQYF | TGTGCTTCGGGGAGTGTCTACGAGCAGTACTTC
TRBJ2-7 | TRBD1 | TRBV5-1 | . | CASSLGGRRTGGSEQYF | TGCGCCAGCAGCTTGGGCGGCCGCCGGACAGGGGGCTCTGAGCAGTACTTC
TRBJ1-2 | . | TRBV9 | . | CASSVTDSYGYTF | TGTGCCAGCAGCGTAACGGACAGCTATGGCTACACCTTC
TRBJ2-5 | . | TRBV19 | . | CASSISTGGAAQYF | TGTGCCAGTAGTATATCGACAGGCGGAGCGGCCCAGTACTTC